Following are 26 T cell receptor beta chains from one sample sequenced in a study of blood T cell repertoires in COVID-19. Data came from immunoSEQ multiplex PCR; TCRdb stores just in-frame clones and leaves some out. Altogether hundreds of thousands of clones are present, approximately 85% being singletons, with the ten largest covering approximately 5.1%. The sample consisted of peripheral blood. The receptors originated from a man aged 45-65 years with active or convalescent COVID-19.

The V gene is TRBV28, the J gene TRBJ2-3; tentative D call: TRBD1 (5 bases). The V end lost 4 bases, the J end lost 1 base, and 12 bases lay between the germline ends. The CDR3 extends over 15 amino acids. CDR1 MDHEN and CDR2 SYDVKM come from the germline V gene. CDR3 protein: CASSSPEGGTDTQYF. CDR3 sequence (DNA): TGTGCCAGCAGTTCCCCAGAAGGGGGCACAGATACGCAGTATTTT.

The chain employs TRBV30 and TRBJ2-3; TRBD2 matches 10 bases. V dropped 0 bases and J dropped 6; count of bases not matched to a gene: 9. Germline-derived CDR1 and CDR2 are GTSNPN and SVGIG (reference sequence). This CDR3 is built from 16 residues. CDR3 region: CAWSVPLAGARDTQYF. The CDR3 bases are TGTGCCTGGAGTGTACCCCTAGCGGGAGCGAGGGATACGCAGTATTTT. Variable domain in full (rest from reference TRBV30 and TRBJ2-3): SQTIHQWPATLVQPVGSPLSLECTVEGTSNPNLYWYRQAAGRGLQLLFYSVGIGQISSEVPQNLSASRPQDRQFILSSKKLLLSDSGFYLCAWSVPLAGARDTQYFGPGTRLTVL.

The rearrangement links TRBV30 to TRBJ1-4, with no clear D. Germline CDR1 and CDR2: GTSNPN and SVGIG (reference sequence). V dropped 5 bases and J dropped 2 bases, with 15 bases sitting between them. The CDR3 has 15 residues. CDR3 in DNA: TGTGCCTGGGTTGCGTTAGTACAGACTAATGAAAAACTGTTTTTT. It codes for CAWVALVQTNEKLFF.

V is TRBV18 and J is TRBJ2-7, with D possibly TRBD1 on 5 matching bases. CDR1 is KGHSH and CDR2 is LQKENI in the germline V gene. CDR3 length: 15 amino acids. The V end was cut by 3 bases, the J end by 0 bases, with 12 bases between. CDR3 residues: CASSPSQGGSYEQYF. The CDR3 region has the DNA TGTGCCAGCTCACCTTCGCAGGGCGGCTCCTACGAGCAGTACTTC.

This chain links TRBV7-2 with TRBJ2-1; a weak D match, TRBD1 (7 bases). V lost 5 bases and J lost 10, with 15 bases in between. Looked up from germline, CDR1 is SGHTA and CDR2 is FQGNSA. CDR3 length equals 13 residues. This CDR3 reads CASSPQGGDEQFF. CDR3 nucleotide sequence: TGTGCCAGCAGCCCCCAGGGGGGCGACGAGCAGTTCTTC.

The rearrangement uses TRBV3-1 (or the pseudogene TRBV3-2) and TRBJ2-2; D is uncertain. Deletions cut 3 bases from V and 8 bases from J, with 4 bases between. CDR1 is LGHDT and CDR2 is YNNKEL in the germline V gene (reference sequence). This CDR3 comprises 11 residues. This chain's CDR3 is CASSHGGELFF. As DNA, the CDR3 is TGTGCCAGCAGCCACGGGGGGGAGCTGTTTTTT.

This clone was observed a single time. The chain joins TRBV15 to TRBJ1-6, with D hard to call. Germline values: CDR1 LNHNV, CDR2 YYDKDF (reference sequence). The CDR3 runs to 17 residues. Trimming removed 5 bases at V and 0 bases at J, with 14 bases between. In DNA form, the CDR3 reads TGTGCCACCAGCCCCCTCTTTGGAGGCTCCTATAATTCACCCCTCCACTTT. Translated, it gives CATSPLFGGSYNSPLHF.

V is TRBV6-6 and J is TRBJ2-7, with 9 bases that match TRBD1. Germline values: CDR1 MNHNY, CDR2 SVGAGI (reference sequence). This CDR3 comprises 14 residues. V lost 6 bases, J lost 2 bases, and 5 bases stayed unmatched. The CDR3 sequence: CASRQQGATYEQYF. In DNA form, the CDR3 reads TGTGCCAGCAGACAACAGGGGGCCACCTACGAGCAGTACTTC.

This clone has a single count. V is TRBV20-1 and J is TRBJ2-7; tentative D call: TRBD1 (7 bases). This CDR3 has 14 residues. The germline V gene encodes CDR1 DFQATT and CDR2 SNEGSKA (reference sequence). The V end lost 3 bases, the J end lost 4 bases, and 16 bases lay between the germline ends. The CDR3 DNA is TGCAGTGCTAGTTCCCCACCAGGGGGGTACGAGCAGTACTTC. Protein sequence: CSASSPPGGYEQYF.

The J gene is TRBJ1-1, the V gene TRBV5-4, with 7 bases identical to TRBD1. CDR1 and CDR2 from the germline V gene are SGHNT and YYREEE (reference sequence). Unmatched junction bases numbered 8, after V lost 4 bases and J lost 11 bases. There are 12 residues in the CDR3. The chain's CDR3 is CASSQQGLGAFF. The CDR3, as DNA: TGTGCCAGCAGCCAACAGGGGCTTGGGGCTTTCTTT.

Concerning this clone itself: In the same sample, other DNA sequences code for this CDR3. CDR3 DNA: TGTGCCAGCAGCTCCGGACAGGGGAATTCACCCCTCCACTTT. Protein: CASSSGQGNSPLHF. The chain carries TRBV5-5 and TRBJ1-6; TRBD1 matches 9 bases. CDR3 length equals 14 residues. After removal of 3 bases from V and 7 bases from J, the junction contained 2 bases not matched to a gene. The germline CDR1 and CDR2 sequences are SGHKS and YYEKEE (reference sequence).

The chain combines TRBV7-6 with TRBJ1-6; D remains ambiguous. This CDR3 has 13 residues. V was cut by 5 bases and J by 7 bases, with 9 bases left in between. Per germline, CDR1 SGHVS and CDR2 FNYEAQ. The CDR3 region is CASSPRRNSPLHF. The DNA of the CDR3 is TGTGCCAGCAGCCCACGTCGGAATTCACCCCTCCACTTT.

The V and J genes are TRBV7-8 and TRBJ2-3, with 10 bases aligning to TRBD2. V was pared by 0 bases and J by 4 bases, with 4 bases of the junction left unmatched. Germline V gene sequence: CDR1 SGHVS, CDR2 FQNEAQ. The CDR3 has 16 residues. The chain's CDR3 is CASSLAGGTSADTQYF. CDR3 coding DNA: TGTGCCAGCAGCTTAGCGGGGGGGACTAGCGCAGATACGCAGTATTTT. Using reference TRBV7-8 and TRBJ2-3 for the parts outside the CDR3, the full variable domain is GAGVSQSPRYKVAKRGQDVALRCDPISGHVSLFWYQQALGQGPEFLTYFQNEAQLDKSGLPSDRFFAERPEGSVSTLKIQRTQQEDSAVYLCASSLAGGTSADTQYFGPGTRLTVL.

The chain uses TRBV7-9 and TRBJ2-3; D gene unclear. Between the trimmed V and J ends, which lost 1 base and 5 bases, there was a span of 7 bases. Germline CDR1 reads SEHNR; CDR2 reads FQNEAQ (reference sequence). The CDR3 loop spans 13 amino acids. DNA of the CDR3: TGTGCCAGCAGCTTAGATCGTCTAGATACGCAGTATTTT. Protein sequence: CASSLDRLDTQYF.

The chain's CDR3 is CAWRDRGDYEQYF. The CDR3 DNA sequence: TGTGCCTGGAGGGACAGGGGCGACTACGAGCAGTACTTC. The chain recombines TRBV30 with TRBJ2-7; 9 nucleotides line up with TRBD1. Germline-derived CDR1 and CDR2 are GTSNPN and SVGIG (reference sequence). This CDR3 contains 13 residues. V lost 3 bases to trimming and J lost 3 bases; unmatched junction nucleotides: 3.

This clone occurred many times. The chain employs TRBV7-9 and TRBJ2-5; TRBD1 aligns across 8 bases. Losses at the gene ends were 6 bases for V and 5 bases for J; bases not matched to a gene: 11. The germline gives CDR1 SEHNR, CDR2 FQNEAQ (reference sequence). The CDR3 totals 15 residues. Here the CDR3 reads CASRKDRVRGETQYF. CDR3 coding DNA: TGTGCCAGCAGGAAGGACAGGGTGAGGGGCGAGACCCAGTACTTC.

The V call is TRBV19, the J call TRBJ2-1; D remains ambiguous. CDR3 size: 10 residues. In germline, CDR1 is LNHDA, CDR2 SQIVND (reference sequence). V was pared by 6 bases and J by 9 bases, with 6 bases between. CDR3 DNA sequence: TGTGCCAGTAGGGGCAGTGAGCAGTTCTTC. Protein sequence: CASRGSEQFF.

This sequence joins TRBV19 and TRBJ1-5, with D uncertain. This CDR3 region has 15 residues. Deletions cut 6 bases from V and 4 bases from J, with 16 bases between. Germline V gives CDR1 LNHDA, CDR2 SQIVND (reference sequence). Written as DNA, the CDR3 is TGTGCCAGTAGGACCTCGGGTGGCCCAAATCAGCCCCAGCATTTT. As protein: CASRTSGGPNQPQHF.

A single count supports this clone. The rearrangement uses TRBV12-3 or TRBV12-4 and TRBJ1-5; D is ambiguous. The CDR3 runs 12 residues. Between the trimmed V and J ends, which lost 4 bases and 6 bases, there was a span of 7 bases. The CDR3 DNA reads as TGTGCCAGCAGTTCCACCAGTCAGCCCCAGCATTTT. Its protein is CASSSTSQPQHF.

A single count supports this clone. This chain links TRBV5-4 with TRBJ2-3; 9 bases line up with TRBD2. The CDR3 extends over 15 amino acids. Looked up from germline, CDR1 is SGHNT and CDR2 is YYREEE (reference sequence). Germline trimming cut 0 bases from V and 3 bases from J; bases unmatched to any gene: 2. In DNA form, the CDR3 reads TGTGCCAGCAGCTTGGCAAGCGGGAGGACAGATACGCAGTATTTT. It encodes CASSLASGRTDTQYF.

This clone was counted a single time. CDR3 DNA: TGTGCCATCAGTCCCCAAGGGGGGGCTGGAAACACCATATATTTT. It is translated as CAISPQGGAGNTIYF. V is TRBV10-3 and J is TRBJ1-3; maybe TRBD1 (6 bases). The V gene's germline CDR1 is ENHRY and CDR2 SYGVKD. Trimming cost V 5 bases and J 2 bases, with 13 bases left between them. The CDR3 is 15 amino acids.

This clone has just a few counts. The chain combines TRBV12-5 with TRBJ1-1; maybe TRBD1 (5 bases). Per the germline V gene, CDR1 is LGHNT and CDR2 is FRNRAP. This CDR3 has 13 amino acids. V was shortened by 7 bases and J by 1 base, with 10 bases between the two germline ends. CDR3 in DNA: TGTGCTAGTGCCACGACAGAGAACACTGAAGCTTTCTTT. It is translated as CASATTENTEAFF.

CDR3 DNA: TGTGCCAGCAGCCAAGAAGGCCGAGGGAGGGTCGCGAATACGCAGTATTTT. It codes for CASSQEGRGRVANTQYF. The chain employs TRBV4-2 and TRBJ2-3; 7 bases match TRBD2. V shed 0 bases and J 7 bases; nucleotides not matched to a gene: 13. CDR3 length: 17 amino acids. CDR1 and CDR2 (germline): LGHNA, YNFKEQ.

V is TRBV19 and J is TRBJ2-1; possible D gene TRBD1, 6 bases. The ends were cut back, 5 bases at V and 7 bases at J, with 24 bases in the middle. Germline V gives CDR1 LNHDA, CDR2 SQIVND (reference sequence). CDR3 length: 17 residues. DNA for the CDR3: TGTGCCAGTAGTCCCACTTCCGGGACAACGAGGGTGAATGAGCAGTTCTTC. Translating it yields CASSPTSGTTRVNEQFF.

V is TRBV5-1 and J is TRBJ2-7; D may be TRBD2 (5 bases). Germline loops: CDR1 SGHRS, CDR2 YFSETQ. The CDR3 runs 14 residues. The V end lost 5 bases, the J end lost 2 bases, and 14 bases lay between the germline ends. CDR3 residues: CASRPSGIAYEQYF. CDR3 bases: TGCGCCAGCAGACCCTCCGGGATTGCCTACGAGCAGTACTTC.

The chain is built from TRBV6-5 and TRBJ2-7, with a tentative D call TRBD2 (8 bases). The germline V gene encodes CDR1 MNHEY and CDR2 SVGAGI. The CDR3 extends over 14 amino acids. Deletions cut 9 bases from V and 5 bases from J, with 20 bases between. The CDR3 is CASGDSGRNDEQYF. The CDR3 DNA reads TGTGCCAGTGGGGACAGCGGGAGAAACGACGAGCAGTACTTC.